The T cell receptor (beta chain) described here comes from a study of blood T cell repertoires in COVID-19. Sequencing was performed with immunoSEQ multiplex PCR; in TCRdb, only in-frame clones are kept and a portion is missing. The sample consists of about 400,000 clones, over 75% of them appearing once. Germline CDR1 reads LGHNA; CDR2 reads YNFKEQ. The CDR3 extends over 13 amino acids. Trimming left V 3 bases short and J 4 bases short, with 9 bases between. The sample taken for sequencing was PBMCs or T cells enriched from blood (not recorded which). This TCR was sampled from a woman aged 30 to 39 who had recovered from COVID-19. The chain uses TRBV4-2 and TRBJ1-1; a weak D match, TRBD1 (5 bases). CDR3 sequence: CASSHGGITEAFF. In nucleotides, the CDR3 is TGTGCCAGCAGCCACGGGGGGATCACTGAAGCTTTCTTT.